Sequencing of this T cell receptor (beta chain) was carried out in a study of blood T cell repertoires in COVID-19. Study details: Some COVID-19 samples were acute and others convalescent; all came from the United States, Italy and Spain. The analysed material was cDNA or gDNA that came from T cells, B-cell-depleted T cells, or PBMCs.

This CDR3 has 15 residues. The V gene's germline CDR1 is LNHNV and CDR2 YYDKDF (reference sequence). V lost 0 bases to trimming and J lost 0 bases, with 8 bases between them. Authors' processing steps: Researchers report that nucleated cell counts were estimated from reference gene primer amplification. Using immunoSEQ multiplex PCR, the repertoire was profiled, and TCRdb retains in-frame clones only, with some absent. V and J calls and clone size are as listed in that table; D and trimming were resolved from the DNA. The table includes 200,000 to 250,000 clones, around 84% detected once. The V call is TRBV15, the J call TRBJ1-2; D is unresolved. The origin of this receptor is a woman of 80 years or more with active or convalescent COVID-19. The specimen sequenced was peripheral blood. The CDR3 DNA is TGTGCCACCAGCAGAGATCTGACACCTAACTATGGCTACACCTTC. It specifies CATSRDLTPNYGYTF. The whole variable domain, filled in from reference TRBV15 and TRBJ1-2, reads DAMVIQNPRYQVTQFGKPVTLSCSQTLNHNVMYWYQQKSSQAPKLLFHYYDKDFNNEADTPDNFQSRRPNTSFCFLDIRSPGLGDTAMYLCATSRDLTPNYGYTFGSGTRLTVV.